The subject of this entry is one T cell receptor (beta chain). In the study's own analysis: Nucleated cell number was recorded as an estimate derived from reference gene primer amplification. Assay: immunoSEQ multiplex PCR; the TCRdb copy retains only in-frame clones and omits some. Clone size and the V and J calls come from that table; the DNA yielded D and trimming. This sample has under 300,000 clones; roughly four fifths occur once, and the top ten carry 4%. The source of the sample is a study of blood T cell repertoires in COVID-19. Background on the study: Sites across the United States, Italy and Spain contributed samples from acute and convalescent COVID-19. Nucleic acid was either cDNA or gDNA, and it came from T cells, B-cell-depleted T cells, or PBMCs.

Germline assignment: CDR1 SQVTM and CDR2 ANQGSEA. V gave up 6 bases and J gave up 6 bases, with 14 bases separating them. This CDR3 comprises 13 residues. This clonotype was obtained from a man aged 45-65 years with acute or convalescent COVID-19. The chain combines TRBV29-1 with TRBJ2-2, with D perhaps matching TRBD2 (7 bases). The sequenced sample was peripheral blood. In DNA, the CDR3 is TGCAGCGTGGGGGGGCAGAAGCCCGGGGAGCTGTTTTTT. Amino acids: CSVGGQKPGELFF.